This record covers a single T cell receptor (beta chain). This specimen comes from a study of blood T cell repertoires in COVID-19. Study in general: Some COVID-19 samples were acute and others convalescent; all came from the United States, Italy and Spain.

The method was immunoSEQ multiplex PCR; TCRdb's version includes in-frame clones alone and lacks a portion of them. The profile shows 310,000 or so clones, around nine tenths of them singletons. The germline V gene encodes CDR1 MNHEY and CDR2 SMNVEV (reference sequence). The CDR3 has 14 amino acids. With V trimmed by 4 bases and J by 5 bases, 7 bases remained unmatched. The rearrangement uses TRBV27 and TRBJ2-5; TRBD1 matches at 7 bases. The source material was PBMCs or T cells enriched from blood (not recorded which). This clonotype originated in a woman aged 25 to 39 who had recovered from COVID-19. The CDR3: CASSSGGYWETQYF. The CDR3 DNA reads TGTGCCAGCAGTTCAGGGGGATATTGGGAGACCCAGTACTTC.